The entry below gives a single T cell receptor beta chain sequence along with its context. Its recognized antigen is unknown. There are no base qualities to consult, and no much larger clone falls within one base. Inclusive of the bounding cysteine and phenylalanine, the CDR3 is 16 residues long. Here the CDR3 DNA is all that survives: 48 bases in frame from base 1. As encoded in the germline V gene (reference sequence), CDR1 is MNHEY while CDR2 is SMNVEV. A distance of 17 bases separates the germline ends of V and J, which lose 6 bases and 2 bases respectively. Participants in the prospective study were enrolled through a virtual design, were aged 18 to 89 years, and lived in about 25 United States geographic areas. Cohort assignment in the prospective study relied on participant-reported clinical history from a screening survey and a study questionnaire. Recovered participants in ImmuneRACE Cohort 3 were defined as having two consecutive negative NP/OP PCR tests, clearance from a healthcare professional, or resolution of symptoms. In the prospective study, mobile phlebotomists collected whole blood, serum and a nasopharyngeal or oropharyngeal swab from each participant. Prospective study participants could optionally give additional blood draws and questionnaires over an approximately two-month period. Prospective study blood samples were shipped either frozen or at room temperature before DNA extraction.

This entry comes from a study of blood T cell repertoires in COVID-19 (dated by TCRdb to about 2020). Describing the broader study: Collaborator samples came from the United States, Italy and Spain and covered acute and convalescent phases of COVID-19. The repertoires were released in a freely available public database intended as a resource for research on the immune response to SARS-CoV-2. Subjects who had been exposed to COVID-19, were actively infected with it, or had recovered from it provided the deeply sampled blood TCRbeta repertoires that made up the dataset. Where available, HLA class I and class II types were taken from metadata supplied by the sample provider and were not determined by assay-based typing. The material from the prospective study consisted of cDNA or gDNA derived from T cells, B-cell-depleted T cells, or PBMCs. The samples were drawn from the first 160 participants of the ongoing ImmuneRACE study and from 950 to 1,500 subjects provided by 6 global collaborators. Sample metadata almost always included a de-identified subject ID, COVID-19 status, age in years and sex.

TCRbeta CDR3 regions were amplified from genomic DNA using the immunoSEQ Assay, a bias-controlled multiplex PCR. The study's processing was this. The number of nucleated cells in each sample was estimated by amplification of reference gene primers within the assay. To quantify the absolute abundance of each unique TCRbeta CDR3 rearrangement, sequence reads were collapsed and filtered. For each sample, productive Simpson clonality was calculated as the square root of Simpson's diversity index across productive rearrangements. TCRdb mirrors the immuneACCESS table, restricted to in-frame sequences. Some clones are absent from its copies; in checked studies, under half trace to an unresolved V gene, and the reason for the others is unknown. V, J and clone size derive from that table, while D and trimming were established from the DNA sequence. This sample has some 330,000 clones in its table, and 92% of those were observed once. About 18% of the sample comes from the top ten.

Study-wide findings and limitations: How much clinical and demographic metadata was included differed by source and by participant, and the metadata was provided uncurated.

The sequenced sample consisted of PBMCs or T cells enriched from blood (not recorded which). This chain joins TRBV27 to TRBJ1-5; the D region possibly corresponds to TRBD1 (5 bases align). The receptor was derived from a woman aged 25 to 45 who had recovered from COVID-19. The DNA is as follows: TGTGCCAGCAGCAGTCTCCAGGGAATCGGCAATCAGCCCCAGCATTTT. This gives the protein CASSSLQGIGNQPQHF.